This T cell receptor beta chain was found in a study of T cells in Graves' hyperthyroidism and ophthalmopathy. CDR1 and CDR2 from the germline V gene are SGHAT and FQNNGV. Trimming cost V 2 bases and J 15 bases, with 8 bases left between them. The CDR3 has 10 amino acids. RNA transcripts were the template for amplifying TCR beta CDR3 regions. RT-PCR in the first round (using the HTBI primer set) targeted the TCR CDR3. TCRdb analysed the multiplex PCR reads with MiXCR anew, one entry per CDR3 protein. The profile covers about 590,000 distinct CDR3 sequences, with less than 20% appearing a single time and approximately 7.4% taken by the ten largest.

The sample comprised blood. The chain joins TRBV11-2 to TRBJ2-1, with D maybe TRBD1 (6 bases). This TCR came from a woman between 25 and 40 years old with Graves' hyperthyroidism. CDR3 DNA: TGTGCCAGCAGCTTAAGGGGGAGGTTCTTC. This codes for CASSLRGRFF. The entire variable domain, with the rest obtained from reference TRBV11-2 and TRBJ2-1, is as follows: EAGVAQSPRYKIIEKRQSVAFWCNPISGHATLYWYQQILGQGPKLLIQFQNNGVVDDSQLPKDRFSAERLKGVDSTLKIQPAKLEDSAVYLCASSLRGRFFGPGTRLTVL.